Presented here are 20 T cell receptor beta chains from one specimen sequenced in a study of cytomegalovirus exposure and HLA in healthy donors. Repertoires were generated with immunoSEQ multiplex PCR, while TCRdb's copy carries only in-frame clones and drops some. Of around 140,000 clones detected, 89% appear once; the ten largest clones hold 1% to 1.5%. The specimen was PBMCs. The receptors come from a woman in her late teens or twenties in good health and CMV-seronegative.

The V call is TRBV4-1, the J call TRBJ2-5; D may be TRBD1 (5 bases). CDR1 is MGHRA and CDR2 is YSYEKL in the germline V gene. Trimming stripped 6 bases from V and 5 bases from J, with 13 bases between. There are 13 residues in the CDR3. In DNA form, the CDR3 reads TGCGCCAGCAGTAGAACAGGTGGGGAGACCCAGTACTTC. Encoded protein: CASSRTGGETQYF.

This clone was seen only once. The rearrangement links TRBV25-1 to TRBJ1-3, with no clear D. V was shortened by 1 base and J by 2 bases, with 15 bases between the two germline ends. Germline CDR1 MGHDK, CDR2 SYGVNS. The length of the CDR3 is 17 residues. CDR3: CASSEFFSGMAGNTIYF. CDR3 bases: TGTGCCAGCAGTGAATTTTTTTCGGGGATGGCTGGAAACACCATATATTTT.

J is TRBJ1-5 and V is TRBV7-9; D not certain. The V end lost 5 bases, the J end lost 3 bases, and 11 bases lay between the germline ends. This CDR3 spans 14 amino acids. Germline V gives CDR1 SEHNR, CDR2 FQNEAQ (reference sequence). The CDR3 DNA reads TGTGCCAGCAGCCGTAACGGGGACAATCAGCCCCAGCATTTT. Translated, it gives CASSRNGDNQPQHF.

The CDR3 spells CASRQNLNTEAFF. Here the CDR3 DNA reads TGTGCCAGCAGACAGAACCTGAACACTGAAGCTTTCTTT. The J gene is TRBJ1-1, the V gene TRBV6-4; D is undetermined. Per the germline V gene, CDR1 is MRHNA and CDR2 is SNTAGT. CDR3 size: 13 residues. V shed 6 bases and J shed 0 bases, with 8 bases lying between them.

The chain carries TRBV5-6 and TRBJ1-3; possible D gene TRBD1, 6 bases. This CDR3 has 12 residues. Germline assignment: CDR1 SGHDT and CDR2 YYEEEE. Trimming cost V 6 bases and J 4 bases, with 8 bases left between them. The CDR3 DNA reads TGTGCCAGCACTCAGGGGGGAAACACCATATATTTT. The encoded protein is CASTQGGNTIYF.

The DNA for the CDR3 is TGTGCCAGCAGTGAATGGACAGGGCGCAAGTGGGAGACCCAGTACTTC. Protein product: CASSEWTGRKWETQYF. The chain recombines TRBV6-1 with TRBJ2-5; 8 bases agree with TRBD1. The CDR3 covers 16 residues. In germline, CDR1 is MNHNS, CDR2 SASEGT. V gave up 2 bases and J gave up 5 bases; unmatched junction bases: 10.

This clone occurred once. The genes are TRBV27 and TRBJ2-7; TRBD2 agrees at 8 bases. Germline-derived CDR1 and CDR2 are MNHEY and SMNVEV (reference sequence). V dropped 3 bases and J dropped 3; count of bases not matched to a gene: 13. The CDR3 is 17 residues long. CDR3 nucleotides: TGTGCCAGCAGTTTTCAGATCGCCGGGGGGGCTAACTACGAGCAGTACTTC. Protein: CASSFQIAGGANYEQYF.

This sequence joins TRBV10-3 and TRBJ1-1; possibly TRBD1 for D (6 bases). The CDR3 has 17 amino acids. The V end was cut by 0 bases, the J end by 1 base, with 15 bases between. Per the germline V gene, CDR1 is ENHRY and CDR2 is SYGVKD. The CDR3 DNA reads TGTGCCATCAGTGAGTCGAATCGGGGGGCAGGGAACACTGAAGCTTTCTTT. Residues: CAISESNRGAGNTEAFF.

V gene TRBV9 combines with J gene TRBJ1-2; D might be TRBD1 (6 bases). V dropped 6 bases and J dropped 8 bases, with 17 bases sitting between them. The CDR3 extends over 13 amino acids. Germline V gene data show CDR1 as SGDLS and CDR2 as YYNGEE. The CDR3 loop is CASTLGGARGYTF. CDR3 DNA: TGTGCCAGCACCCTGGGGGGGGCGCGAGGCTACACCTTC.

This clone was counted once. The rearrangement links TRBV6-6 to TRBJ2-3; 7 nucleotides align to TRBD2. This CDR3 has 14 amino acids. J was trimmed by 8 bases and V by 7 bases; bases with no gene match: 12. The germline V gene encodes CDR1 MNHNY and CDR2 SVGAGI (reference sequence). As DNA, the CDR3 is TGTGCCAGCATCCGGGGTGCGGGGGAAAGTACGCAGTATTTT. Translated: CASIRGAGESTQYF.

The chain joins TRBV5-1 to TRBJ1-1, with D maybe TRBD1 (6 bases). CDR3 length: 14 residues. V was shortened by 4 bases and J by 4 bases, with 14 bases between the two germline ends. Germline V gene sequence: CDR1 SGHRS, CDR2 YFSETQ. The CDR3 nucleotides read TGCGCCAGCAGCCTACAGGGAGGGAGCACTGAAGCTTTCTTT. Protein sequence: CASSLQGGSTEAFF.

The table lists this clone with a few counts. This chain joins TRBV19 and TRBJ1-3; D gene ambiguous. The CDR3 loop spans 15 amino acids. V lost 2 bases to trimming and J lost 0 bases, with 8 bases between them. Germline-derived CDR1 and CDR2 are LNHDA and SQIVND (reference sequence). CDR3 region: CASSIQVYSGNTIYF. The CDR3 coding sequence is TGTGCCAGTAGTATACAGGTTTACTCTGGAAACACCATATATTTT.

The V and J genes are TRBV2 and TRBJ2-3; 9 bases agree with TRBD2. Trimming at V came to 6 bases and at J to 4 bases, leaving 5 bases not matched to a gene. CDR1 is SNHLY, CDR2 FYNNEI, per germline. CDR3 size: 14 residues. The CDR3 spells CASSRTSAADTQYF. The CDR3 nucleotides read TGTGCCAGCAGCCGGACTAGCGCAGCAGATACGCAGTATTTT. Looking up the rest from reference TRBV2 and TRBJ2-3 gives the full variable domain: EPEVTQTPSHQVTQMGQEVILRCVPISNHLYFYWYRQILGQKVEFLVSFYNNEISEKSEIFDDQFSVERPDGSNFTLKIRSTKLEDSAMYFCASSRTSAADTQYFGPGTRLTVL.

The chain uses TRBV19 and TRBJ1-2; no clear D gene. V lost 5 bases and J 4 bases, leaving 14 bases between the germline ends. The CDR3 spans 14 residues. Germline V gene lookup returns CDR1 LNHDA and CDR2 SQIVND (reference sequence). The CDR3 nucleotides read TGTGCCAGTAGTTTCCAGAGCGGGGTCTATGGCTACACCTTC. It codes for CASSFQSGVYGYTF. Based on the CDR3 plus reference TRBV19 and TRBJ1-2, the full variable domain is DGGITQSPKYLFRKEGQNVTLSCEQNLNHDAMYWYRQDPGQGLRLIYYSQIVNDFQKGDIAEGYSVSREKKESFPLTVTSAQKNPTAFYLCASSFQSGVYGYTFGSGTRLTVV.

The rearrangement uses TRBV5-1 and TRBJ2-1; 13 nucleotides line up with TRBD2. The CDR3 spans 14 residues. Germline V gene lookup returns CDR1 SGHRS and CDR2 YFSETQ. The trim removed 4 bases at V and 10 bases at J, leaving 5 bases unmatched. CDR3 bases: TGCGCCAGCAGCGGGGGACTAGCGGGGACCGAGCAGTTCTTC. Residues: CASSGGLAGTEQFF.

The J gene is TRBJ2-5, the V gene TRBV7-9, with D possibly TRBD2 on 6 matching bases. The length of the CDR3 is 13 residues. Germline V lookup: CDR1 SEHNR, CDR2 FQNEAQ (reference sequence). V lost 3 bases, J lost 3 bases, and 8 bases lay in between. As DNA, the CDR3 is TGTGCCAGCAGCTTGTGGGGGGAAGAGACCCAGTACTTC. This codes for CASSLWGEETQYF.

This clone occurred once. The chain is built from TRBV5-1 and TRBJ1-4, with 9 bases lining up with TRBD1. Losses at the gene ends were 4 bases for V and 5 bases for J; bases not matched to a gene: 9. Germline CDR1 is SGHRS and CDR2 is YFSETQ. The CDR3 has 16 amino acids. CDR3 nucleotides: TGCGCCAGCAGCCCAGGAGCCGGGACAGGGAATGAAAAACTGTTTTTT. Translation gives CASSPGAGTGNEKLFF.

This rearrangement joins TRBV6-1 to TRBJ2-7; possibly TRBD2 for D (7 bases). V was pared by 2 bases and J by 4 bases, with 15 bases between. The CDR3 is made up of 15 amino acids. Germline-derived CDR1 and CDR2 are MNHNS and SASEGT. CDR3 DNA: TGTGCCAGCAGTGAATTAGGGGGGGCCCCGTACGAGCAGTACTTC. Its translation: CASSELGGAPYEQYF.

The chain links TRBV18 to TRBJ2-1; D might be TRBD2 (6 bases). The CDR3 covers 17 residues. The ends were cut back, 0 bases at V and 7 bases at J, with 19 bases in the middle. CDR1 and CDR2 from the germline V gene are KGHSH and LQKENI. The CDR3 DNA follows: TGTGCCAGCTCACCACCATCGATCCCCGGTGGGGGGAATGAGCAGTTCTTC. It translates to CASSPPSIPGGGNEQFF. Using reference TRBV18 and TRBJ2-1 for the parts outside the CDR3, the full variable domain is NAGVMQNPRHLVRRRGQEARLRCSPMKGHSHVYWYRQLPEEGLKFMVYLQKENIIDESGMPKERFSAEFPKEGPSILRIQQVVRGDSAAYFCASSPPSIPGGGNEQFFGPGTRLTVL.

This clone was counted once. CDR3 DNA: TGTGCCAGCAGCCAGGACAGGGTACAAAGGATGGATACGCAGTATTTT. Protein product: CASSQDRVQRMDTQYF. The chain employs TRBV7-3 and TRBJ2-3, with TRBD1 matching 8 bases. With V trimmed by 5 bases and J by 6 bases, 13 bases remained unmatched. The CDR3 is 16 amino acids. Germline values: CDR1 SGHTA, CDR2 FQGTGA.